Listed below are T cell receptor beta chains from one sample, sequenced in a study of sequential checkpoint blockade in melanoma. This table comes from immunoSEQ multiplex PCR, and its TCRdb copy is limited to in-frame clones, with some not included. Here the sample spans 10,000 to 15,000 clones, roughly 21% being singletons. This specimen was tumor tissue (inferred from file names), taken from a patient given nivolumab and ipilimumab in sequence. Source of these receptors: a human donor with melanoma. Each CDR3 is given with its conserved first and last residue. Each record gives: D gene, V gene, CDR3 protein. A D gene is named only where the DNA matches it firmly.

d_call: TRBD1
v_call: TRBV6-8
cdr3_aa: CASSPEDRGSAGANVLTF

d_call: TRBD2
v_call: TRBV5-1
cdr3_aa: CASSGTSGGQETQYF

d_call: TRBD1
v_call: TRBV6-8
cdr3_aa: CASSDLTGPDTQYF

d_call: TRBD2
v_call: TRBV4-1
cdr3_aa: CASRSGLADYNEQFF

d_call: TRBD1
v_call: TRBV11-3
cdr3_aa: CASSPGQGANTGELFF

d_call: TRBD2
v_call: TRBV28
cdr3_aa: CASSSILAGGASYEQYF

d_call: TRBD2
v_call: TRBV11-3
cdr3_aa: CASSSLTSGRAFVGELFF

d_call: NA
v_call: TRBV9
cdr3_aa: CASSQAGGSTYEQYF

d_call: TRBD1
v_call: TRBV4-1
cdr3_aa: CASSQGTGTGGWEQYF

d_call: TRBD2
v_call: TRBV19
cdr3_aa: CASRLRGGLYEQYF

d_call: NA
v_call: TRBV19
cdr3_aa: CASSNRVRNEQFF

d_call: TRBD2
v_call: TRBV11-3
cdr3_aa: CASSLGTSGRNNEQFF

d_call: TRBD1
v_call: TRBV19
cdr3_aa: CASTLQGASSEAFF

d_call: TRBD2
v_call: TRBV29-1
cdr3_aa: CSVRLAGFADTQYF

d_call: TRBD1
v_call: TRBV15
cdr3_aa: CATCRGQGGSYNSPLHF

d_call: NA
v_call: TRBV11-3
cdr3_aa: CASSLEVSRPGNTIYF

d_call: NA
v_call: TRBV9
cdr3_aa: CASSEEQLSSTEAFF

d_call: NA
v_call: TRBV7-1
cdr3_aa: CASTSSGRETQYF

d_call: NA
v_call: TRBV11-3
cdr3_aa: CASSPSGLGGIKETQYF

d_call: TRBD1
v_call: TRBV11-3
cdr3_aa: CASSLQGARTEAFF

d_call: NA
v_call: TRBV18
cdr3_aa: CASSPDGAYEQYF

d_call: TRBD2
v_call: TRBV6-8
cdr3_aa: CASSNPAGGLTDTQYF

d_call: TRBD2
v_call: TRBV6-8
cdr3_aa: CASSPAGVMSYEQYF

d_call: TRBD1
v_call: TRBV15
cdr3_aa: CATSRGQGVMDTEAFF

d_call: NA
v_call: TRBV30
cdr3_aa: CAWSVASSYNEQFF

d_call: NA
v_call: TRBV9
cdr3_aa: CASSPGSGELFF

d_call: TRBD1
v_call: TRBV11-3
cdr3_aa: CASSAAGTAYNEQFF

d_call: NA
v_call: TRBV28
cdr3_aa: CASSLGQATYGYTF

d_call: NA
v_call: TRBV6-4
cdr3_aa: CASSGWAEAFF

d_call: NA
v_call: TRBV9
cdr3_aa: CASLASGREQYF

d_call: NA
v_call: TRBV19
cdr3_aa: CASSEGPLMDEQFF

d_call: TRBD2
v_call: TRBV9
cdr3_aa: CASSGTSGTGWDTQYF

d_call: NA
v_call: TRBV29-1
cdr3_aa: CSGSSRYTDTQYF

d_call: TRBD2
v_call: TRBV6-8
cdr3_aa: CAISAASSGSGDTQYF

d_call: NA
v_call: TRBV11-3
cdr3_aa: CASSLSPGDTEAFF

d_call: NA
v_call: TRBV6-8
cdr3_aa: CAARGGSGTEAFF

d_call: NA
v_call: TRBV30
cdr3_aa: CAWSAITDNQPQHF

d_call: NA
v_call: TRBV12-5
cdr3_aa: CASKLASLAYNEQFF

d_call: NA
v_call: TRBV15
cdr3_aa: CATRPSAGKETQYF

d_call: TRBD2
v_call: TRBV11-3
cdr3_aa: CASSSGTSGSRRNEQFF

d_call: NA
v_call: TRBV6-8
cdr3_aa: CASSRPPGQLNEKLFF

d_call: NA
v_call: TRBV7-5
cdr3_aa: CASSLDGINTEAFF

d_call: NA
v_call: TRBV15
cdr3_aa: CATSSSGFSTETQYF

d_call: NA
v_call: TRBV5-1
cdr3_aa: CASSLALASSTDTQYF

d_call: NA
v_call: TRBV6-8
cdr3_aa: CASSYSQTVAGELFF

d_call: TRBD2
v_call: TRBV5-1
cdr3_aa: CASSLVAGDNTGELFF

d_call: NA
v_call: TRBV19
cdr3_aa: CATRILGLQTDTQYF

d_call: TRBD2
v_call: TRBV6-8
cdr3_aa: CASSFILAGGPSYNEQFF

d_call: TRBD2
v_call: TRBV7-1
cdr3_aa: CASSLVGTSHQDTQYF

d_call: NA
v_call: TRBV14
cdr3_aa: CASSPWGSADTQYF

d_call: NA
v_call: TRBV6-8
cdr3_aa: CASSFPSPTTGSSYNSPLHF

d_call: NA
v_call: TRBV6-8
cdr3_aa: CASSLRRDTGELFF

d_call: NA
v_call: TRBV6-8
cdr3_aa: CATTISANTIYF

d_call: TRBD2
v_call: TRBV10-3
cdr3_aa: CAISEGLAGGTQYF

d_call: NA
v_call: TRBV19
cdr3_aa: CASSLSGNTEAFF

d_call: NA
v_call: TRBV11-3
cdr3_aa: CASSKDGYYNEQFF

d_call: TRBD1
v_call: TRBV19
cdr3_aa: CASRHRGALNTEAFF

d_call: TRBD2
v_call: TRBV7-6
cdr3_aa: CASSAGGTSGRAGSYNEQFF

d_call: NA
v_call: TRBV30
cdr3_aa: CAWSVSISGLGTDTQYF